Listed here is a single T cell receptor (beta chain). In the original workflow: It was from reference gene primer amplification that nucleated cell counts were estimated. The protocol was immunoSEQ multiplex PCR, while the TCRdb copy is restricted to in-frame clones and leaves out a portion. V and J calls plus clone size are reproduced from that table; the DNA served to infer D and trimming. The top ten clones hold approximately 8% of a sample with a few hundred thousand clones, about 88% of them seen once. The germline CDR1 and CDR2 sequences are KGHSH and LQKENI. V was pared by 3 bases and J by 7 bases, with 6 bases of the junction left unmatched. The CDR3 runs to 15 residues. The data derive from a study of blood T cell repertoires in COVID-19. Study information: From T cells, B-cell-depleted T cells, or PBMCs came the material, which was cDNA or gDNA.

All enrollees were about 18 to 100 years old and from fewer than 30 US areas. Recovery among Cohort 3 donors was established by two negative PCRs, clearance, or symptom resolution. The source of this sequence is a woman in her sixties who had recovered from COVID-19. The chain links TRBV18 to TRBJ1-4, with 9 bases matching TRBD1. Sequencing was performed on PBMCs or T cells enriched from blood (not recorded which). DNA of the CDR3: TGTGCCAGCTCACCGGTGGACAGGGGAGGTGAAAAACTGTTTTTT. This gives the protein CASSPVDRGGEKLFF.